This TCR beta chain was obtained from a study of OX40 agonist ivuxolimab in advanced cancers. About the research overall: Three partial responders included one hepatocellular carcinoma patient and two cutaneous melanoma patients.

About this clone itself: Its antigen is currently unknown.

Study-level findings and limits: Doses of 0.1 to 3.0 mg/kg were accompanied by clonal expansion of CD4+ and CD8+ blood T cells by week 6.

The V end was cut by 3 bases, the J end by 7 bases, with 18 bases between. Germline-derived CDR1 and CDR2 are LNHDA and SQIVND (reference sequence). CDR3 length: 16 amino acids. With baseline, cycle 4 day 1, and cycle 7 day 1 as timepoints, blood was sampled. The protocol was immunoSEQ multiplex PCR, while the TCRdb copy is restricted to in-frame clones and leaves out a portion. The data hold more than 80,000 clones, with roughly nine tenths observed a single time. The sequencing here drew on CD4+ or CD8+ T cells sorted from blood, taken in a trial of the OX40 agonist ivuxolimab. J is TRBJ2-2 and V is TRBV19; D might be TRBD1 or TRBD2, each matching 5 bases. This sequence was found in an adult with an advanced solid tumor such as melanoma, head and neck, liver or kidney cancer. CDR3 loop: CASSMGPWKLGGELFF. The CDR3 nucleotides read TGTGCCAGTAGTATGGGACCGTGGAAACTCGGCGGGGAGCTGTTTTTT.